This T cell receptor beta chain derives from a study of response to subunit inactivated influenza vaccine. Per germline, CDR1 SGHAT and CDR2 FQNNGV. The CDR3 consists of 17 residues. Trimming cost V 1 base and J 4 bases; bases outside gene matches: 9. A single record per CDR3 protein comes from TCRdb applying MiXCR to the RT-PCR reads. This repertoire shows over 650,000 distinct CDR3 sequences, around 20% found once; its top ten account for roughly a tenth. This clonotype occurred many times. The J gene is TRBJ2-1, the V gene TRBV11-2; TRBD2 matches 8 bases. The TCR originated in a man over 45 who received an inactivated influenza vaccine. The specimen was PBMCs from blood, collected 5 days after vaccination. This CDR3 is CASSLVGGREDYNEQFF. The DNA for the CDR3 is TGTGCCAGCAGCTTAGTGGGTGGGCGGGAGGATTACAATGAGCAGTTCTTC.